The text below deals with one T cell receptor beta chain. This specimen comes from a study of blood T cell repertoires in COVID-19. V was shortened by 0 bases and J by 1 base, with 8 bases between the two germline ends. CDR3 length: 15 residues. The germline V gene has CDR1 SGHRS and CDR2 YFSETQ. Only in-frame clones appear in the TCRdb table, and some are missing; sequencing was by immunoSEQ multiplex PCR. The table records a few hundred thousand clones, 75% to 90% of them present only once. The receptor was derived from a man between 18 and 35 years old who had recovered from COVID-19. The sequenced sample was PBMCs or T cells enriched from blood (not recorded which). The chain links TRBV5-1 to TRBJ1-5; no clear D. CDR3 DNA: TGCGCCAGCAGCTTGGCTGGGGAGAGCAATCAGCCCCAGCATTTT. Translation gives CASSLAGESNQPQHF.